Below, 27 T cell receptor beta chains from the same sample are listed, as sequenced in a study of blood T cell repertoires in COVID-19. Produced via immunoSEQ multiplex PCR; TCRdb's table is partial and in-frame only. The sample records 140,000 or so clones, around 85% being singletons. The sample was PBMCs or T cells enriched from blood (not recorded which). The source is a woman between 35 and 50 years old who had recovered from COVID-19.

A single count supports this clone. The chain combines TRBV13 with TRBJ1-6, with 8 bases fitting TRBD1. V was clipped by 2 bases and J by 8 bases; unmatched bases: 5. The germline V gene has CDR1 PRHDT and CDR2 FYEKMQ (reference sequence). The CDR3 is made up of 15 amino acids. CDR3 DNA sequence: TGTGCCAGCAGCTTACGACAGGGGCTGGATTCACCCCTCCACTTT. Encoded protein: CASSLRQGLDSPLHF.

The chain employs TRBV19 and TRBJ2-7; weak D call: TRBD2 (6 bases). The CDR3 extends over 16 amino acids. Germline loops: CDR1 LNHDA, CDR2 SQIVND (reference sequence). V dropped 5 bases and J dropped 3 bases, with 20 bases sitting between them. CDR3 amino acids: CASSRGGGTVNYEQYF. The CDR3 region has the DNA TGTGCCAGTAGTCGGGGAGGAGGGACGGTGAACTACGAGCAGTACTTC.

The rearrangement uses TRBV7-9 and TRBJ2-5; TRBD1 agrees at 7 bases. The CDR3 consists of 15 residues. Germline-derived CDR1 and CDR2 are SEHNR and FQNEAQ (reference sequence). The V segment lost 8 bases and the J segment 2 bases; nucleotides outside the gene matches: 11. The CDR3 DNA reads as TGTGCCAGCTTAGACGGACAGGACCAACAAGAGACCCAGTACTTC. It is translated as CASLDGQDQQETQYF.

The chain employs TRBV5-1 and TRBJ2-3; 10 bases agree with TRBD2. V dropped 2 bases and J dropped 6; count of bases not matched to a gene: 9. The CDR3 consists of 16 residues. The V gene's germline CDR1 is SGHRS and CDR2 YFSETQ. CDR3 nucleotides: TGCGCCAGCAGCTTCCCTCAAGCGGGGGGGGTCGATACGCAGTATTTT. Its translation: CASSFPQAGGVDTQYF. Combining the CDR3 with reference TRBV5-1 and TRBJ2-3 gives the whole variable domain KAGVTQTPRYLIKTRGQQVTLSCSPISGHRSVSWYQQTPGQGLQFLFEYFSETQRNKGNFPGRFSGRQFSNSRSEMNVSTLELGDSALYLCASSFPQAGGVDTQYFGPGTRLTVL.

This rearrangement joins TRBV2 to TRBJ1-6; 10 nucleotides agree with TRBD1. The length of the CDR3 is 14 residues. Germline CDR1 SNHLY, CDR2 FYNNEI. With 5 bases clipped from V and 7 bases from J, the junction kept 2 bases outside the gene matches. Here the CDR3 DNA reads TGTGCCAGCAGTTCGGGACAGGGGAATTCACCCCTCCACTTT. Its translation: CASSSGQGNSPLHF.

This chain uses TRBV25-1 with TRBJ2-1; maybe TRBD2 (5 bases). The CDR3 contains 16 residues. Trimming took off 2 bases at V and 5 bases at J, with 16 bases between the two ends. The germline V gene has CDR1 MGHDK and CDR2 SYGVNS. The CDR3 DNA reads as TGTGCCAGCAGTGAAGTCCCCAGCCTAGCCGACAATGAGCAGTTCTTC. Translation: CASSEVPSLADNEQFF.

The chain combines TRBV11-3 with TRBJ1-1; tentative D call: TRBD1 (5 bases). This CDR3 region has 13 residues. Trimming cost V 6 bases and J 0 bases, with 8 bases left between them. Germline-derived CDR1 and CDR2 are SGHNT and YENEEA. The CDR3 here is CASSSTVNTEAFF. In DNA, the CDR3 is TGTGCCAGCAGTTCGACAGTGAACACTGAAGCTTTCTTT.

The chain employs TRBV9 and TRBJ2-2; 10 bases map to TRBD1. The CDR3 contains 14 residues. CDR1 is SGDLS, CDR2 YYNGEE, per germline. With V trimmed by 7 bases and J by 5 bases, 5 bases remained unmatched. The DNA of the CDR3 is TGTGCCAGCTCGGGACAGGGGTGGACCGGGGAGCTGTTTTTT. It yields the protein CASSGQGWTGELFF. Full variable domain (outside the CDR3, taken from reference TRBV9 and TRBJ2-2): DSGVTQTPKHLITATGQRVTLRCSPRSGDLSVYWYQQSLDQGLQFLIQYYNGEERAKGNILERFSAQQFPDLHSELNLSSLELGDSALYFCASSGQGWTGELFFGEGSRLTVL.

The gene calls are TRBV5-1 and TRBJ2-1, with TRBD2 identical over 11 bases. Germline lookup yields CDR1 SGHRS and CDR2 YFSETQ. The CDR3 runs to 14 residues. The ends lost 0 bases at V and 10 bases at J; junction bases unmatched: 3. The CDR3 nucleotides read TGCGCCAGCAGCTTGGATAGCGGGGGGGACGAGCAGTTCTTC. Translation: CASSLDSGGDEQFF.

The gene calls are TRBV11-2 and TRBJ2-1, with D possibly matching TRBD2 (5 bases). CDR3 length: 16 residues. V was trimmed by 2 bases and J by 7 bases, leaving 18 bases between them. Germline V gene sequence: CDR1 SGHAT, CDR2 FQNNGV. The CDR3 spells CASSLREASRRNEQFF. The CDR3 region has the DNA TGTGCCAGCAGCTTAAGAGAGGCTAGTCGGAGGAATGAGCAGTTCTTC.

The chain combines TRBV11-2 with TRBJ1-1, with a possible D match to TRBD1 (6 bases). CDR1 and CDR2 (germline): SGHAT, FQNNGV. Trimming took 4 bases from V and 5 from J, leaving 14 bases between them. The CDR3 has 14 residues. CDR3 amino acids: CASSSEGGKTEAFF. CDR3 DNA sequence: TGTGCCAGCAGCTCAGAGGGGGGGAAAACTGAAGCTTTCTTT.

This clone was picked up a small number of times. CDR3: CASSVGVGQGAGTQYF. For the CDR3, the DNA is TGTGCCAGCAGCGTAGGAGTAGGACAGGGGGCAGGTACGCAGTATTTT. The rearrangement joins TRBV9 to TRBJ2-3; TRBD1 aligns across 11 bases. CDR1 is SGDLS and CDR2 is YYNGEE in the germline V gene. V was pared by 0 bases and J by 8 bases, with 8 bases of the junction left unmatched. The CDR3 is 16 amino acids.

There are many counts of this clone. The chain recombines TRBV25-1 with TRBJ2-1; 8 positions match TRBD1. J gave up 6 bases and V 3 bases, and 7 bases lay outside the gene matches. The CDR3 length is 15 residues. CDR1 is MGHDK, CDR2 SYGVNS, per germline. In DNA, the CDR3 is TGTGCCAGCAGTGAGGGCTCGGGGACAGGCAATGAGCAGTTCTTC. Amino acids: CASSEGSGTGNEQFF.

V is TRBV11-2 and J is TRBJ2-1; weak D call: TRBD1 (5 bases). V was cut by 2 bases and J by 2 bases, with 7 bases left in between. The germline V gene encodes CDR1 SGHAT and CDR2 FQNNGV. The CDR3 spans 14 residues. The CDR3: CASSLRQTYNEQFF. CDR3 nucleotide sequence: TGTGCCAGCAGCTTAAGACAGACCTACAATGAGCAGTTCTTC.

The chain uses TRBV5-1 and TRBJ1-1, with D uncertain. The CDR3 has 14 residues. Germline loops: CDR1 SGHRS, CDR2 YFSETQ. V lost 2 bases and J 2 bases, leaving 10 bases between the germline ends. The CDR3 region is CASSFNDRNTEAFF. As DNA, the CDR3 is TGCGCCAGCAGCTTTAACGATAGAAACACTGAAGCTTTCTTT.

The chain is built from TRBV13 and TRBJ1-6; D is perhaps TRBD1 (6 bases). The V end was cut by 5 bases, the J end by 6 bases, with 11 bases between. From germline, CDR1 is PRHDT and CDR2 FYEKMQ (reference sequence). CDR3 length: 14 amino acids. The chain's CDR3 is CASSLRQVNSPLHF. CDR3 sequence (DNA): TGTGCCAGCAGCCTCCGACAGGTTAATTCACCCCTCCACTTT.

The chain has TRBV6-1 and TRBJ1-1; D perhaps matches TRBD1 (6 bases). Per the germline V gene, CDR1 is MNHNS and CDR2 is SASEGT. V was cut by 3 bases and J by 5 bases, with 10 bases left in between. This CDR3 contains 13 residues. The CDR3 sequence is CASSEGARTEAFF. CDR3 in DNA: TGTGCCAGCAGTGAGGGGGCCAGAACTGAAGCTTTCTTT.

The CDR3 DNA follows: TGTGCCAGCAGCCCACTAGCGACTAGCACAGATACGCAGTATTTT. This sequence encodes CASSPLATSTDTQYF. The J gene is TRBJ2-3, the V gene TRBV7-9, with 7 bases identical to TRBD2. This CDR3 contains 15 residues. V trimming: 5 bases; J trimming: 0 bases; junction bases outside the gene matches: 5. CDR1 and CDR2 (germline): SEHNR, FQNEAQ (reference sequence).

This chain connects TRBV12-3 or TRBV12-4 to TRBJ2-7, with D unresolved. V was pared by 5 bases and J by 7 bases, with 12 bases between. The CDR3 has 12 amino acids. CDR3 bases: TGTGCCAGCAGTCGCCCTCCTCGGGAGCAGTACTTC. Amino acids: CASSRPPREQYF.

CDR3 region: CASSLTGDTDTQYF. The CDR3 nucleotides read TGCGCCAGCAGCTTGACAGGAGACACAGATACGCAGTATTTT. The chain has TRBV5-1 and TRBJ2-3; a possible D gene is TRBD1 (5 bases). Trimming stripped 1 base from V and 2 bases from J, with 8 bases between. The CDR3 is made up of 14 amino acids. Germline V gene data show CDR1 as SGHRS and CDR2 as YFSETQ. The complete variable domain, with remaining parts taken from reference TRBV5-1 and TRBJ2-3, reads KAGVTQTPRYLIKTRGQQVTLSCSPISGHRSVSWYQQTPGQGLQFLFEYFSETQRNKGNFPGRFSGRQFSNSRSEMNVSTLELGDSALYLCASSLTGDTDTQYFGPGTRLTVL.

CDR3 protein: CASSHLGASYEQYF. In nucleotides, the CDR3 is TGCGCCAGCAGTCACTTGGGGGCCTCCTACGAGCAGTACTTC. The chain joins TRBV23-1 to TRBJ2-7; weak D call: TRBD1 (6 bases). TRBV23-1 is given ORF status, its function remaining uncertain. The CDR3 runs to 14 residues. Between the trimmed V and J ends, which lost 3 bases and 0 bases, there was a span of 9 bases.

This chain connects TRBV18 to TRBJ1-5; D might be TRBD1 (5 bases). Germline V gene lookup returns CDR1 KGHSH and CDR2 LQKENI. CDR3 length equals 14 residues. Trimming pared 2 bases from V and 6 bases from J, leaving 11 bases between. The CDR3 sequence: CASSPFTGGQPQHF. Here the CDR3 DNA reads TGTGCCAGCTCACCATTTACGGGGGGTCAGCCCCAGCATTTT. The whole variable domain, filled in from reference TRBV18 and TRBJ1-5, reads NAGVMQNPRHLVRRRGQEARLRCSPMKGHSHVYWYRQLPEEGLKFMVYLQKENIIDESGMPKERFSAEFPKEGPSILRIQQVVRGDSAAYFCASSPFTGGQPQHFGDGTRLSIL.

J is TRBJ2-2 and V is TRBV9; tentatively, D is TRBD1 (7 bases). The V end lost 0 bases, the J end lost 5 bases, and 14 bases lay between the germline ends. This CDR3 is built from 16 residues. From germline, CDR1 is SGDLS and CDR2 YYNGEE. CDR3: CASSVAHSGGTGELFF. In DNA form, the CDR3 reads TGTGCCAGCAGCGTAGCTCATTCAGGGGGGACCGGGGAGCTGTTTTTT.

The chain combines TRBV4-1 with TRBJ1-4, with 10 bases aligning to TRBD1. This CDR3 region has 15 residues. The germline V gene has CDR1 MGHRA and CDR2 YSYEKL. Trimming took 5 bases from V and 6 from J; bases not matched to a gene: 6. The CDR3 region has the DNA TGCGCCAGCAGCTTCGACAGGGGGCGGGATGAAAAACTGTTTTTT. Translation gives CASSFDRGRDEKLFF.

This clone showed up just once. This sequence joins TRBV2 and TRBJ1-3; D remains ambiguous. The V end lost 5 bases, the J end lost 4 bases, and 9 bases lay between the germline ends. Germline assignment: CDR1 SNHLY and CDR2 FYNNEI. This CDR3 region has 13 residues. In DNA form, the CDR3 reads TGTGCCAGCAGTTCCCTGGAGGGAAACACCATATATTTT. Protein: CASSSLEGNTIYF. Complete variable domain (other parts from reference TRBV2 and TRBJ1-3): EPEVTQTPSHQVTQMGQEVILRCVPISNHLYFYWYRQILGQKVEFLVSFYNNEISEKSEIFDDQFSVERPDGSNFTLKIRSTKLEDSAMYFCASSSLEGNTIYFGEGSWLTVV.

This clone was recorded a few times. CDR3 DNA sequence: TGTGCCAGCAGCGCAAACAGGAACCCCGAGCAGTACTTC. It encodes CASSANRNPEQYF. The rearrangement joins TRBV2 to TRBJ2-7, with D tentatively TRBD1 (5 bases). Germline CDR1 and CDR2: SNHLY and FYNNEI. The germline V and J ends were trimmed by 6 bases and 6 bases, with 15 bases remaining between them. The CDR3 runs 13 residues.

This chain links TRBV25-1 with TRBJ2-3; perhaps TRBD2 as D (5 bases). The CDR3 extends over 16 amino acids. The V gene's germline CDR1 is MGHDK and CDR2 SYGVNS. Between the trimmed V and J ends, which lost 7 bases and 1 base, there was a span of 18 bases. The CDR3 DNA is TGTGCCAGCATGGGATTGGACTTTTTTGGCACAGATACGCAGTATTTT. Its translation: CASMGLDFFGTDTQYF.